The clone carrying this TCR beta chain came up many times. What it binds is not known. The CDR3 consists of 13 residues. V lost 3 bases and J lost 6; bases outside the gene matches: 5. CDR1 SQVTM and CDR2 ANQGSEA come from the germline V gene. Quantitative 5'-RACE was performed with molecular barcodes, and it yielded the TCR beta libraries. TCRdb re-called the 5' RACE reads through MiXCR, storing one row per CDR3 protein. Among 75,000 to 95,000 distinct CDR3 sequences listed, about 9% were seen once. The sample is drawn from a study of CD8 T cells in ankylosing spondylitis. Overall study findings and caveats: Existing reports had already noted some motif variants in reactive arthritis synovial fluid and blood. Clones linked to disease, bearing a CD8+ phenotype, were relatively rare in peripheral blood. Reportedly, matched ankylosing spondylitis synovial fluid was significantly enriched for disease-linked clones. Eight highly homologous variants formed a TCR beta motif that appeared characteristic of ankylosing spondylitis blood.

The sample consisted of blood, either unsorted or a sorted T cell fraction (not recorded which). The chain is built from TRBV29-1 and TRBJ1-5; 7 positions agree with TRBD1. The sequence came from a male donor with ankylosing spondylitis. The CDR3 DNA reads TGCAGCGTTGATGAGGGGGCGGGTCAGCCCCAGCATTTT. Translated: CSVDEGAGQPQHF. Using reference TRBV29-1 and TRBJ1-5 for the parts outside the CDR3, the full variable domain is SAVISQKPSRDICQRGTSLTIQCQVDSQVTMMFWYRQQPGQSLTLIATANQGSEATYESGFVIDKFPISRPNLTFSTLTVSNMSPEDSSIYLCSVDEGAGQPQHFGDGTRLSIL.